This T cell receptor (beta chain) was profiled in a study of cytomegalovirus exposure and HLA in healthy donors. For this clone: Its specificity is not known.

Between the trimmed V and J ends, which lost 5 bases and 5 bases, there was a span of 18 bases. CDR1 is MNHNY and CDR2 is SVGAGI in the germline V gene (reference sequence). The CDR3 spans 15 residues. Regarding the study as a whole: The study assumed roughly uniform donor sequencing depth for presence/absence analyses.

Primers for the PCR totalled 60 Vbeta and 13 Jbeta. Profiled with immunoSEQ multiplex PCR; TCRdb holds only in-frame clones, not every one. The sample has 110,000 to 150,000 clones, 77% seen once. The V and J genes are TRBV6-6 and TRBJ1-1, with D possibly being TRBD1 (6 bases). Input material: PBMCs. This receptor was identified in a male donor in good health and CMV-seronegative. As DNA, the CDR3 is TGTGCCAGCAGTCTTGAGACAGGTCAGAGGACTGAAGCTTTCTTT. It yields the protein CASSLETGQRTEAFF.